Shown below are 8 T cell receptor beta chains from a single sample sequenced in a study of blood T cell repertoires in COVID-19. Sequencing used immunoSEQ multiplex PCR; TCRdb keeps in-frame clones, though not all of them. The table has around 200,000 clones, over 75% seen once. The sample taken for sequencing was peripheral blood. These receptors all stem from a human donor with active or convalescent COVID-19. The donor label of this sample is uncertain.

V gene TRBV11-2 combines with J gene TRBJ1-6; possible D gene TRBD1, 5 bases. V lost 4 bases and J lost 0, with 7 bases in between. Germline CDR1 is SGHAT and CDR2 is FQNNGV. The CDR3 length is 15 residues. The CDR3 bases are TGTGCCAGCAGCTCAGGGATCTCCTATAATTCACCCCTCCACTTT. Residues: CASSSGISYNSPLHF.

The gene calls are TRBV14 and TRBJ2-3; 10 nucleotides match TRBD2. The CDR3 spans 15 residues. Trimming took 4 bases from V and 1 from J; bases not matched to a gene: 2. The V gene's germline CDR1 is SGHDN and CDR2 FVKESK. The CDR3 DNA sequence: TGTGCCAGCAGCCCCGGACTAGCGGGCACAGATACGCAGTATTTT. Its translation is CASSPGLAGTDTQYF.

The chain is built from TRBV7-3 and TRBJ2-1; possibly TRBD1 for D (5 bases). Germline V CDR1 and CDR2: SGHTA, FQGTGA. V gave up 2 bases and J gave up 4 bases, with 9 bases separating them. The CDR3 runs 14 residues. CDR3 sequence (DNA): TGTGCCAGCAGCTTATCTGGGGCGTACAATGAGCAGTTCTTC. As protein: CASSLSGAYNEQFF. Full variable domain (remainder filled in from reference TRBV7-3 and TRBJ2-1): GAGVSQTPSNKVTEKGKYVELRCDPISGHTALYWYRQSLGQGPEFLIYFQGTGAADDSGLPNDRFFAVRPEGSVSTLKIQRTERGDSAVYLCASSLSGAYNEQFFGPGTRLTVL.

J is TRBJ2-1 and V is TRBV30, with D possibly TRBD1 on 5 matching bases. In germline, CDR1 is GTSNPN, CDR2 SVGIG (reference sequence). The CDR3 consists of 13 residues. The V and J ends lost 0 bases and 7 bases respectively, with 10 bases between them. CDR3 in DNA: TGTGCCTGGAGTGTAAAAAGGGGTAATGAGCAGTTCTTC. It specifies CAWSVKRGNEQFF.

The chain recombines TRBV6-1 with TRBJ1-6, with D hard to call. Germline V gene data show CDR1 as MNHNS and CDR2 as SASEGT. Trimming took 3 bases from V and 0 from J, leaving 6 bases between them. The CDR3 runs to 15 residues. CDR3: CASSEGSSYNSPLHF. The CDR3 DNA reads TGTGCCAGCAGTGAGGGGAGCTCCTATAATTCACCCCTCCACTTT.

For the CDR3, the DNA is TGTGCCAGCAGCGTATTATGGTCGGGTGGCGGGAGAAGGATTCAAGAAGACTACGAGCAGTACTTC. It translates to CASSVLWSGGGRRIQEDYEQYF. The J gene is TRBJ2-7, the V gene TRBV9; 7 bases agree with TRBD2. Germline V gene sequence: CDR1 SGDLS, CDR2 YYNGEE. This CDR3 has 22 amino acids. The J segment lost 3 bases and the V segment lost 1 base, leaving 28 bases of the junction unmatched.

This rearrangement joins TRBV6-5 to TRBJ2-7, with 11 bases fitting TRBD1. Germline V gene sequence: CDR1 MNHEY, CDR2 SVGAGI. This CDR3 comprises 15 residues. Trimming cost V 7 bases and J 3 bases; bases outside gene matches: 8. This CDR3 reads CASIKSGTGGYEQYF. The DNA of the CDR3 is TGTGCCAGCATAAAGTCCGGGACAGGGGGCTACGAGCAGTACTTC.

The gene calls are TRBV6-5 and TRBJ2-7; 7 bases are a match to TRBD2. This CDR3 is built from 14 residues. With V trimmed by 7 bases and J by 5 bases, 11 bases remained unmatched. Germline loops: CDR1 MNHEY, CDR2 SVGAGI. This chain's CDR3 is CASTKGRLAHEQYF. DNA of the CDR3: TGTGCCAGCACCAAGGGCCGACTAGCCCACGAGCAGTACTTC.